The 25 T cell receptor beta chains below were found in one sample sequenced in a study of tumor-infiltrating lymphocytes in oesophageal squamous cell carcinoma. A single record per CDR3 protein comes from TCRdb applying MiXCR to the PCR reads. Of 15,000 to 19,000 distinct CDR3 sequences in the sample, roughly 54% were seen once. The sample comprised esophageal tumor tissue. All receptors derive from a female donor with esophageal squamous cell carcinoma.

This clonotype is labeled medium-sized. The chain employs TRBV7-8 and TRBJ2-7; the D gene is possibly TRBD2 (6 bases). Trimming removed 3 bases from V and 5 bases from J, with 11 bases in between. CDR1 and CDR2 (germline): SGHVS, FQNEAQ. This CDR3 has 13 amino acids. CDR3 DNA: TGTGCCAGCAGCTTGGGGGGTCCCAACGAGCAGTACTTC. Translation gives CASSLGGPNEQYF. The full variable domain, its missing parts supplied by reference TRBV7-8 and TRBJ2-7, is GAGVSQSPRYKVAKRGQDVALRCDPISGHVSLFWYQQALGQGPEFLTYFQNEAQLDKSGLPSDRFFAERPEGSVSTLKIQRTQQEDSAVYLCASSLGGPNEQYFGPGTRLTVT.

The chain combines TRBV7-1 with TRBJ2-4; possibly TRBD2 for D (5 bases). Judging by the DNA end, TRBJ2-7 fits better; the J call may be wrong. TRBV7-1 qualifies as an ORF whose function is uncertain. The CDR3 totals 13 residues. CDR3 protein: CASESGPSYEQYF. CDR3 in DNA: TGTGCCAGCGAGAGCGGACCCTCCTACGAGCAGTACTTC.

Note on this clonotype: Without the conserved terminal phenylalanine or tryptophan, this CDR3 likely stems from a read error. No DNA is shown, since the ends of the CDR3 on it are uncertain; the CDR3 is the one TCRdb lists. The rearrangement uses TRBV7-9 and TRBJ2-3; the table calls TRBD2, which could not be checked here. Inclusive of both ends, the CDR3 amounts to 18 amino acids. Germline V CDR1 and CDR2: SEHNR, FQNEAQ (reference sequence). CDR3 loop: CASSYRGPSGTYEQYFGP.

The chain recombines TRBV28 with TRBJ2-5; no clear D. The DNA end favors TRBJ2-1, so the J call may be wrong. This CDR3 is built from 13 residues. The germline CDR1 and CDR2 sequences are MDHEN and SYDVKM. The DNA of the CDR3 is TGTGCCAGCACTTTTCAACAGTGGACTGAGCAGTTCTTC. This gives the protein CASTFQQWTEQFF.

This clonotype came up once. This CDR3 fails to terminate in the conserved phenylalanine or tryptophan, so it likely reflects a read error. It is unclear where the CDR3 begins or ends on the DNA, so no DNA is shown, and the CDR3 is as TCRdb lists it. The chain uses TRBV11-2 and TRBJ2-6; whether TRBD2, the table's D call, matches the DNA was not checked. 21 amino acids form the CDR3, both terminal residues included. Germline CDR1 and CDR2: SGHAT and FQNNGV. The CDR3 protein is CASSSVGLAEAGSYNEQFFGP.

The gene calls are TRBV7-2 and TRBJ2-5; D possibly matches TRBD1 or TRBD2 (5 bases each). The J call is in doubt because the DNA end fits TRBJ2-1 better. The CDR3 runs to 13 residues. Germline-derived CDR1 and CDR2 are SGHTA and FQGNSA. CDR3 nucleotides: TGTGCCAGCAGCTTAGCGGGGGTGGGTGAGCAGTTCTTC. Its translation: CASSLAGVGEQFF.

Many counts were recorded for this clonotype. The CDR3 is CASSIGSNRWDQPQHF. The CDR3 DNA is TGTGCCAGTAGTATAGGATCCAATCGGTGGGATCAGCCCCAGCATTTT. The chain combines TRBV19 with TRBJ1-5, with unresolved D. This CDR3 is 16 amino acids long. V was pared by 1 base and J by 5 bases, with 15 bases between. Germline CDR1 reads LNHDA; CDR2 reads SQIVND (reference sequence).

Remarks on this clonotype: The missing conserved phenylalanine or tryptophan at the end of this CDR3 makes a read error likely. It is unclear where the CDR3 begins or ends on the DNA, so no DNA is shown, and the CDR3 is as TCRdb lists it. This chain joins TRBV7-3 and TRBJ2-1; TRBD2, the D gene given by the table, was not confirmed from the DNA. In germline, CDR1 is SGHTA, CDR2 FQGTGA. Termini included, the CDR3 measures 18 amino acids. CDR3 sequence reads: CASSLESGRGSYEQYFGS.

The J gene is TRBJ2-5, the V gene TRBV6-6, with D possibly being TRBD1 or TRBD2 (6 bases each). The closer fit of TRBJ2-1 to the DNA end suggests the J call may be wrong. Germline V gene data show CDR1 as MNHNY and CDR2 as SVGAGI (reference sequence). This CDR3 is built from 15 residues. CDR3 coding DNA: TGTGCCAGCAAGGCCCTCGACGGGGGCCTTCATGAGCAGTTCTTC. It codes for CASKALDGGLHEQFF.

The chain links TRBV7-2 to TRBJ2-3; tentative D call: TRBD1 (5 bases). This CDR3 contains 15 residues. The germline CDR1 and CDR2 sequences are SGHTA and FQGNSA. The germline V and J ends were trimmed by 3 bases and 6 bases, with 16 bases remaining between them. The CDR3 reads CASSFTQASRDTQYF. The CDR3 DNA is TGTGCCAGCAGCTTCACACAGGCTTCAAGGGATACGCAGTATTTT.

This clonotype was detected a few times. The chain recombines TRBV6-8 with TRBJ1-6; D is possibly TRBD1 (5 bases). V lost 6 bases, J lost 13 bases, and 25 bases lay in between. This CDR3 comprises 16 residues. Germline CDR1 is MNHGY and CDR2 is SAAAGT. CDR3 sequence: CASSRELGRKFLPLHF. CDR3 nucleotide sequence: TGTGCCAGCAGCCGCGAACTGGGACGGAAATTTTTGCCCCTCCACTTT.

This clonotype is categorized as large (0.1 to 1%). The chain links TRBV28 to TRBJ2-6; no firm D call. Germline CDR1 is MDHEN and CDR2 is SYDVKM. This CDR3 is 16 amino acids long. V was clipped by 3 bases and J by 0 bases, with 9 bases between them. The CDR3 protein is CASSFRLISGANVLTF. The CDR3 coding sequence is TGTGCCAGCAGTTTCAGGCTTATCTCTGGGGCCAACGTCCTGACTTTC. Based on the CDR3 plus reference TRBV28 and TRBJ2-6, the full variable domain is DVKVTQSSRYLVKRTGEKVFLECVQDMDHENMFWYRQDPGLGLRLIYFSYDVKMKEKGDIPEGYSVSREKKERFSLILESASTNQTSMYLCASSFRLISGANVLTFGAGSRLTVL.

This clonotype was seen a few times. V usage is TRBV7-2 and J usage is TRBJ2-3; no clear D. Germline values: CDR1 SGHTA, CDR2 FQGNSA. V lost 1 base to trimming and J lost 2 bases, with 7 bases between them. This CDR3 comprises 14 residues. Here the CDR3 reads CASSLVVTTDTQYF. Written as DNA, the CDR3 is TGTGCCAGCAGCTTAGTCGTTACCACAGATACGCAGTATTTT.

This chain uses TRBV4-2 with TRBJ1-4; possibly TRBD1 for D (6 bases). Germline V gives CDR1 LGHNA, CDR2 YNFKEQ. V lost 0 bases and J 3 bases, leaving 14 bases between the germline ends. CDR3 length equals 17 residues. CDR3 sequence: CASSQEGPGTSNEKLFF. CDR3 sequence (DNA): TGTGCCAGCAGCCAAGAAGGGCCCGGGACATCTAATGAAAAACTGTTTTTT.

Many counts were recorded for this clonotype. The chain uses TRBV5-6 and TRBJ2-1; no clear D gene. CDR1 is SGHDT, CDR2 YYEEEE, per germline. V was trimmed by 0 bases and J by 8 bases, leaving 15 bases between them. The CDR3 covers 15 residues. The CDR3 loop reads CASSLAWVTRDEQFF. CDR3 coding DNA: TGTGCCAGCAGCTTGGCCTGGGTAACACGCGATGAGCAGTTCTTC.

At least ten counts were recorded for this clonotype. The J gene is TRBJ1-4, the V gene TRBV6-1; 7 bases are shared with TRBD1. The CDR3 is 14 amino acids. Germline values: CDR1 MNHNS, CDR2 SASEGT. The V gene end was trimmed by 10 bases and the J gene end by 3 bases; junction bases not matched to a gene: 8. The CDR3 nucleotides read TGTGCCATCCACGGGGACAGCGCTAATGAAAAACTGTTTTTT. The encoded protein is CAIHGDSANEKLFF.

The CDR3 coding sequence is TGTGCCAGCAGCCTAGGCCCCGACAGGCGATACGAGCAGTACTTC. Translating it yields CASSLGPDRRYEQYF. V gene TRBV7-2 combines with J gene TRBJ2-1, with a weak D call TRBD1 (6 bases). The J call could be wrong; TRBJ2-7 is a better fit for the DNA end. The CDR3 is 15 residues long. Germline loops: CDR1 SGHTA, CDR2 FQGNSA.

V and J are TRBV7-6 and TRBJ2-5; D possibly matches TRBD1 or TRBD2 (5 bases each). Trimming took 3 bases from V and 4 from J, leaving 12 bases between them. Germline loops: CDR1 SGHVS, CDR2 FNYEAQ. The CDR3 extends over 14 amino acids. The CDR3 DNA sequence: TGTGCCAGCAGCTTGTCCGGGACGTTAGAGACCCAGTACTTC. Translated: CASSLSGTLETQYF.

The CDR3 nucleotides are TGTGCCAGCAGCTTACGAGGAAACTATCGTTATGGCTACACCTTC. This encodes CASSLRGNYRYGYTF. The chain links TRBV13 to TRBJ1-2; the D is unclear. The CDR3 runs 15 residues. Trimming took off 2 bases at V and 5 bases at J, with 15 bases between the two ends. CDR1 and CDR2 (germline): PRHDT, FYEKMQ (reference sequence).

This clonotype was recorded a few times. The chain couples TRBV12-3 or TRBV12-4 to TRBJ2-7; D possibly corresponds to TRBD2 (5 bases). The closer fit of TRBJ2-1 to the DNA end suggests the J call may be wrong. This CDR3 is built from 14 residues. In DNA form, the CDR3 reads TGTGCCACCGACCAACTAGACTCCTACAATGAGCAGTTCTTC. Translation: CATDQLDSYNEQFF.

Here the CDR3 reads CASSLTDLDPNEQFF. For the CDR3, the DNA is TGTGCCAGCAGCTTAACGGATTTGGACCCAAATGAGCAGTTCTTC. The chain uses TRBV7-3 and TRBJ2-1; no clear D gene. Looked up from germline, CDR1 is SGHTA and CDR2 is FQGTGA. The CDR3 extends over 15 amino acids. Trimming shortened V by 0 bases and J by 7 bases, and 13 bases separated the two germline ends.

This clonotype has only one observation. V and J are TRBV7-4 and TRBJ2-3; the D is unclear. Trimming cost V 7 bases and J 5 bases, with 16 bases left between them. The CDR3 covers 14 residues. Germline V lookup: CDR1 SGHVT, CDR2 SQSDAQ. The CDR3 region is CASTRPPSQDTQYF. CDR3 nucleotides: TGTGCCAGCACCCGACCCCCTTCCCAAGATACGCAGTATTTT.

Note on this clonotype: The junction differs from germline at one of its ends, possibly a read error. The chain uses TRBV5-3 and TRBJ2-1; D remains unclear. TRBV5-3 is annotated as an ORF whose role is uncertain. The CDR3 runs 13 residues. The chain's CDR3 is CASSLWSGDEQFF. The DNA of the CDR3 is TGTGCCAGCAGCTTGTGGTCCGGCGATGAGCAGTTCTTC.

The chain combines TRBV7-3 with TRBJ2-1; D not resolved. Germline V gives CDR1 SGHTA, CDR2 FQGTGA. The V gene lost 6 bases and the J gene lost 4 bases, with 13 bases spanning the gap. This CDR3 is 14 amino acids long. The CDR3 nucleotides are TGTGCCAGCAGTCCAGAGACCAGTTACAATGAGCAGTTCTTC. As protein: CASSPETSYNEQFF. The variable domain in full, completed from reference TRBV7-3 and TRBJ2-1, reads GAGVSQTPSNKVTEKGKYVELRCDPISGHTALYWYRQSLGQGPEFLIYFQGTGAADDSGLPNDRFFAVRPEGSVSTLKIQRTERGDSAVYLCASSPETSYNEQFFGPGTRLTVL.

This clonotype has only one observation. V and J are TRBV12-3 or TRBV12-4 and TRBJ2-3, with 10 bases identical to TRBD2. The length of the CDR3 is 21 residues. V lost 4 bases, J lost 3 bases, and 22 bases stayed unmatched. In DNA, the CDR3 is TGTGCCAGCAGTTCTAAATCGGGACTAGCGATACCCCCCACTTGGACAGATACGCAGTATTTT. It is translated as CASSSKSGLAIPPTWTDTQYF.